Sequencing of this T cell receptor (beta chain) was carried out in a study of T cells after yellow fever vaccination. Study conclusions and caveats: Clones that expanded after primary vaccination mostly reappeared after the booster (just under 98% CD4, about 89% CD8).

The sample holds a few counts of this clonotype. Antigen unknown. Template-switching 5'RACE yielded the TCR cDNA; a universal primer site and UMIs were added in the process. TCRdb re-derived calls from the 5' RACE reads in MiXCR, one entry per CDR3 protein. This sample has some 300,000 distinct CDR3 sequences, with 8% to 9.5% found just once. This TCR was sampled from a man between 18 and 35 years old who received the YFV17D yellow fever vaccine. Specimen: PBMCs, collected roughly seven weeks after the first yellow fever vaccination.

CDR3 sequence reads: CASSIPAGADTQYF. The CDR3 DNA reads TGTGCCAGTAGTATCCCCGCGGGTGCAGATACGCAGTATTTT. V usage is TRBV19 and J usage is TRBJ2-3; maybe TRBD2 (5 bases). From germline, CDR1 is LNHDA and CDR2 SQIVND (reference sequence). The CDR3 totals 14 residues. Trimming pared 3 bases from V and 4 bases from J, leaving 11 bases between.